This TCR beta chain is from a study of blood T cell repertoires in COVID-19. Seattle's enrolled individuals joined amid active infection and were then monitored longitudinally. Per germline, CDR1 MGHDK and CDR2 SYGVNS. V dropped 3 bases and J dropped 4 bases, with 15 bases sitting between them. This CDR3 is 16 amino acids long. The authors' processing: It was from reference gene primer amplification that nucleated cell counts were estimated. TCRdb's table, derived via immunoSEQ multiplex PCR, lists solely in-frame clones and lacks some. V and J calls plus clone size are reproduced from that table; the DNA served to infer D and trimming. The table records about 250,000 clones, approximately 85% of them present only once.

V gene TRBV25-1 combines with J gene TRBJ1-4; unclear D gene. This clonotype originated in a human donor with COVID-19, enrolled during active disease. The donor label of this sample is uncertain. The sequenced sample consisted of peripheral blood. CDR3 bases: TGTGCCAGCAGTGATCCACGGCAGGTCTTTAATGAAAAACTGTTTTTT. Amino acid sequence: CASSDPRQVFNEKLFF.